Below, 13 T cell receptor beta chains from the same sample are listed, as sequenced in a study of shared clonotypes between healthy human individuals. Method: immunoSEQ multiplex PCR; TCRdb's copy keeps in-frame clones and lacks some. Here the sample spans millions of clones, roughly 94% being singletons. The source material was naive CD4+ T cells sorted from blood. Subset of the sample: CD45RA+ positively selected. These receptors were obtained from a man aged 18 to 29 in good health.

In the case of this clone: The sample has other DNA sequences that encode this CDR3 too. The rearrangement uses TRBV2 and TRBJ1-5; 8 nucleotides align to TRBD1. CDR3 size: 14 residues. CDR1 is SNHLY, CDR2 FYNNEI, per germline. J gave up 2 bases and V 4 bases, and 1 base lay outside the gene matches. CDR3 sequence reads: CASSVDRGNQPQHF. For the CDR3, the DNA is TGTGCCAGCAGTGTGGACAGGGGCAATCAGCCCCAGCATTTT.

This clone is a singleton in its sample. The V call is TRBV6-5, the J call TRBJ2-3; maybe TRBD1 (5 bases). The CDR3 extends over 14 amino acids. Trimming removed 3 bases at V and 8 bases at J, with 15 bases between. Germline V gene lookup returns CDR1 MNHEY and CDR2 SVGAGI. In nucleotides, the CDR3 is TGTGCCAGCAGTTATTCTCCGGTAGGGGCTACGCAGTATTTT. As protein: CASSYSPVGATQYF.

V is TRBV6-1 and J is TRBJ2-2; TRBD2 agrees at 14 bases. Germline V lookup: CDR1 MNHNS, CDR2 SASEGT. Unmatched junction bases numbered 9, after V lost 2 bases and J lost 7 bases. CDR3 size: 18 residues. CDR3 protein: CASSEWGLAGDRRGELFF. The CDR3 DNA reads as TGTGCCAGCAGTGAATGGGGACTAGCGGGGGATAGACGCGGGGAGCTGTTTTTT.

CDR3 coding DNA: TGTGCCTGGAGTGGAACCGGGACAGGCACGGACGAGCAGTACTTC. It encodes CAWSGTGTGTDEQYF. The J gene is TRBJ2-7, the V gene TRBV30, with 8 bases aligning to TRBD1. With V trimmed by 1 base and J by 5 bases, 10 bases remained unmatched. This CDR3 has 15 residues. From germline, CDR1 is GTSNPN and CDR2 SVGIG (reference sequence).

The chain couples TRBV5-1 to TRBJ2-6, with D unresolved. The CDR3 contains 15 residues. The germline gives CDR1 SGHRS, CDR2 YFSETQ. V dropped 4 bases and J dropped 0 bases, with 8 bases sitting between them. The CDR3 is CASSVYNSGANVLTF. Written as DNA, the CDR3 is TGCGCCAGCAGCGTCTACAACTCTGGGGCCAACGTCCTGACTTTC.

The table lists this clone with a few counts. The J gene is TRBJ2-7, the V gene TRBV5-6; 7 bases fit TRBD2. V lost 3 bases, J lost 6 bases, and 9 bases stayed unmatched. Germline CDR1 is SGHDT and CDR2 is YYEEEE. The CDR3 spans 14 residues. The CDR3 nucleotides read TGTGCCAGCAGCTGGCGGGGGAGTAGGCTCGAGCAGTACTTC. Its translation is CASSWRGSRLEQYF.

The CDR3 DNA sequence: TGTGCCAGCTCACCACCTTTCATCCCGGGACAGGGTTTTATCGAGCAGTACTTC. Translated, it gives CASSPPFIPGQGFIEQYF. The J gene is TRBJ2-7, the V gene TRBV18; 9 bases are a match to TRBD1. Germline CDR1 is KGHSH and CDR2 is LQKENI. The CDR3 covers 18 residues. Trimming cost V 0 bases and J 6 bases; bases outside gene matches: 15.

The rearrangement joins TRBV6-5 to TRBJ1-5, with D hard to call. The CDR3 is 11 residues long. Germline assignment: CDR1 MNHEY and CDR2 SVGAGI. V was cut by 7 bases and J by 9 bases, with 10 bases left in between. Here the CDR3 reads CASIPGWPQHF. CDR3 DNA: TGTGCCAGCATTCCTGGGTGGCCCCAGCATTTT.

About this clone: Other DNA sequences in the sample encode the same CDR3. The chain has TRBV18 and TRBJ2-7; D gene uncertain. Trimming took 1 base from V and 0 from J, leaving 1 base between them. Germline CDR1 reads KGHSH; CDR2 reads LQKENI. The CDR3 is made up of 12 amino acids. The chain's CDR3 is CASSPLSYEQYF. For the CDR3, the DNA is TGTGCCAGCTCACCACTCTCCTACGAGCAGTACTTC.

The chain carries TRBV12-5 and TRBJ2-1, with TRBD2 matching over 16 bases. The germline CDR1 and CDR2 sequences are LGHNT and FRNRAP. V was pared by 4 bases and J by 7 bases, with 10 bases of the junction left unmatched. The CDR3 contains 18 residues. The DNA of the CDR3 is TGTGCTAGTGGTTCGCCGGGACTAGCGGGAGGGCCTATTAATGAGCAGTTCTTC. This sequence encodes CASGSPGLAGGPINEQFF.

J is TRBJ2-7 and V is TRBV19, with 7 bases that match TRBD1. The trim removed 4 bases at V and 7 bases at J, leaving 4 bases unmatched. Germline CDR1 reads LNHDA; CDR2 reads SQIVND (reference sequence). CDR3 size: 12 residues. In nucleotides, the CDR3 is TGTGCCAGTAGTACCAGGGGGAGAGAGCAGTACTTC. This encodes CASSTRGREQYF. Full variable domain (outside the CDR3, taken from reference TRBV19 and TRBJ2-7): DGGITQSPKYLFRKEGQNVTLSCEQNLNHDAMYWYRQDPGQGLRLIYYSQIVNDFQKGDIAEGYSVSREKKESFPLTVTSAQKNPTAFYLCASSTRGREQYFGPGTRLTVT.

V and J are TRBV7-9 and TRBJ1-1; TRBD1 matches at 8 bases. The CDR3 contains 18 residues. The ends lost 1 base at V and 4 bases at J; junction bases unmatched: 14. From germline, CDR1 is SEHNR and CDR2 FQNEAQ (reference sequence). The CDR3 spells CASSLGRGLVGKSTEAFF. The CDR3, as DNA: TGTGCCAGCAGCTTAGGCAGGGGGCTTGTGGGAAAGAGCACTGAAGCTTTCTTT.

This clone was seen only once. As DNA, the CDR3 is TGCGCCAGCAGCTTGGACAGGGGGCAAGGGGACTATGGCTACACCTTC. Amino acid sequence: CASSLDRGQGDYGYTF. The V and J genes are TRBV5-1 and TRBJ1-2; 9 bases map to TRBD1. Germline V gene lookup returns CDR1 SGHRS and CDR2 YFSETQ. Trimming took 0 bases from V and 3 from J; bases not matched to a gene: 6. The CDR3 length is 16 residues.